This TCR beta chain was obtained from a study of shared clonotypes between healthy human individuals. The CDR3 is 15 residues long. V trimming: 7 bases; J trimming: 6 bases; junction bases outside the gene matches: 10. Germline V CDR1 and CDR2: MNHEY, SMNVEV (reference sequence). Study-level results: Clonotypes shared by all four sorted-subset donors had higher generation probabilities than non-shared clonotypes.

On sorted subsets, replicate PCRs used 200 ng DNA, or some 27,000 T cell genomes. TCRdb's table, derived via immunoSEQ multiplex PCR, lists solely in-frame clones and lacks some. The sample comprises some 1.5 million clones, under 99% of which are singletons, and roughly 0.45% rests with the top ten. The investigators split CD4+ cells into a CD45RA+ naive subset and a CD45RA-negative memory subset. A remark on this clone: Its antigen remains unknown.

Sequencing was done on a sample of naive CD4+ T cells sorted from blood. The subset was: CD45RA+ positively selected. The receptor's source is a young man in good health. V is TRBV27 and J is TRBJ2-3; 10 nucleotides agree with TRBD2. CDR3 sequence (DNA): TGTGCCAGCACCCTCAGCGGGAGGGCGCGGGATACGCAGTATTTT. This codes for CASTLSGRARDTQYF.